This T cell receptor beta chain is from a study of blood T cells in healthy people across ages. Study details: Template switching picked up about one barcoded beta molecule for each two T cells.

Whole-study findings and limits: Changes in expanded clonotypes were possibly confounded, as the CMV status of donors was unknown.

With respect to this clonotype: Antigen specificity is unknown.

V was cut by 7 bases and J by 10 bases, with 26 bases left in between. CDR1 is LGHDT and CDR2 is YNNKEL in the germline V gene (reference sequence). The CDR3 has 16 residues. The use of a sample-barcoded 5' primer and a J-beta primer mix characterized a second PCR of roughly 6 to 11 cycles. From the 5' RACE reads, TCRdb called clonotypes with MiXCR, one entry per CDR3 protein. The sample includes approximately 1.5 million distinct CDR3 sequences, about 35% of them seen just once. The chain couples TRBV3-1 to TRBJ2-1; D is possibly TRBD1 or TRBD2 (5 bases each). The sequence was collected from a woman in her 30s in good health. The sample taken for sequencing was blood. CDR3 sequence: CASNHSPMLGEREQFF. The CDR3 DNA is TGTGCCAGCAACCATTCCCCTATGCTAGGGGAGAGGGAGCAGTTCTTC.